This TCR beta chain was sequenced during a study of CD4 T cells in relation to SARS-CoV-2 and coronaviruses. TCRdb's copy holds only in-frame clones and misses some; the assay was immunoSEQ multiplex PCR. The profile shows 21,000 or so clones, approximately 72% of them singletons. In the case of this clone: The antigen is not known.

Before the COVID-19 pandemic, during about 2011-2019, CD4+ T cells were taken from unexposed donors. Isolation of CD4+ T cells took place after roughly nine days in culture. Testing used SARS-CoV-2 S/N and four cold-coronavirus spikes on unexposed-donor CD4+ T cells, cells permitting. Unmatched junction bases numbered 5, after V lost 5 bases and J lost 11 bases. The CDR3 has 12 amino acids. Sequencing input: CD4+ T cells from PBMCs, cultured in vitro. The chain recombines TRBV12-3 or TRBV12-4 with TRBJ2-7; 11 bases match TRBD2. This sequence was found in a human donor in good health. The CDR3 protein is CASSDGTSGEYF. In nucleotides, the CDR3 is TGTGCCAGCAGTGATGGGACTAGCGGAGAGTACTTC.